These T cell receptor beta chains were read from a single sample in a study of tumor-infiltrating lymphocytes in oesophageal squamous cell carcinoma. TCRdb reprocessed the PCR reads with MiXCR, giving one entry per CDR3 protein. The table shows approximately 9,800 distinct CDR3 sequences, with approximately 57% occurring only once. What was sequenced was esophageal tumor tissue. The receptors here all came from a female donor with esophageal squamous cell carcinoma. Both conserved end residues are part of each CDR3. Each record gives: V gene, D gene, clone size, J gene, CDR3 length, CDR3 DNA, CDR3 protein. D genes are given only for firm matches. Size tells how often a clone was seen (once, few, many) or the class of an expanded clone, and some rows leave it out.

TRBV7-2	TRBD2	.	TRBJ2-7	18	TGTGCCAGCAGCCCCCGGACTAGCGGGGGGGCAAGAGGCAATGAGCAGTACTTC	CASSPRTSGGARGNEQYF
TRBV7-2	.	.	TRBJ2-1	16	TGTGCCAGCAGCTTAGACGTAGGGAGCTCCTACAATGAGCAGTTCTTC	CASSLDVGSSYNEQFF
TRBV7-8	.	few	TRBJ2-5	15	TGTGCCAGCAGCCCCGACGGGCGACTACAAGAGACCCAGTACTTC	CASSPDGRLQETQYF
TRBV7-6	.	.	TRBJ1-1	15	TGTGCCAGCAGCTTATCCACTCAGTTGGACACTGAAGCTTTCTTT	CASSLSTQLDTEAFF
TRBV7-3	.	.	TRBJ2-1	16	TGTGCCAGCAGCTTAGCTTTCCGTCGTAGCGACAATGAGCAGTTCTTC	CASSLAFRRSDNEQFF
TRBV6-1	.	.	TRBJ2-7	14	TGTGCCAGCAGCCAAACTTCGAGCTCCTACGAGCAGTACTTC	CASSQTSSSYEQYF
TRBV7-8	TRBD2	.	TRBJ2-2	17	TGTGCCAGCAGCGAGAGGACTAGCGGGAGGTTACACGGGGAGCTGTTTTTT	CASSERTSGRLHGELFF
TRBV7-2	.	.	TRBJ2-1	15	TGTGCCAGCAGCTCCTACCGGACTAACTCCTACGAGCAGTTCTTC	CASSSYRTNSYEQFF
TRBV7-2	.	.	TRBJ1-4	14	TGTGCCAGCAGCTTGTCGGGGGTTGTTGAAAAACTGTTTTTT	CASSLSGVVEKLFF
TRBV7-8	.	.	TRBJ1-1	13	TGTGCCAGCAGCCTAAGATCAGGAGTCGAAGCTTTCTTT	CASSLRSGVEAFF
TRBV7-9	TRBD1	.	TRBJ2-1	13	TGTGCCAGCAGCTCCTACAGGGGCGATGAGCAGTTCTTC	CASSSYRGDEQFF
TRBV11-3	.	medium-sized	TRBJ1-1	13	TGTGCCAGCAGCTTAGATCGCGGGGTTGAAGCTTTCTTT	CASSLDRGVEAFF
TRBV11-2	TRBD2	few	TRBJ2-1	17	TGTGCCAGCAGCGGGACTAGCGGGACAGTCGCCTACAATGAGCAGTTCTTC	CASSGTSGTVAYNEQFF
TRBV7-3	.	few	TRBJ2-1	14	TGTGCCAGCAGCTGGGGCGGACCAAACAATGAGCAGTTCTTC	CASSWGGPNNEQFF
TRBV7-9	TRBD2	.	TRBJ2-7	15	TGTGCCAGCAGCTTACCCAGCGGGAGCTTGGGCGAGCAGTACTTC	CASSLPSGSLGEQYF
TRBV6-1	TRBD2	.	TRBJ2-7	16	TGTGCCAGCAGCCTAGGGACTAGCGGGAGAGTCTACGAGCAGTACTTC	CASSLGTSGRVYEQYF
TRBV27	.	.	TRBJ1-1	15	TGTGCCAGCAGTTTACTCTCCCCTGGGTACACTGAAGCTTTCTTT	CASSLLSPGYTEAFF
TRBV7-9	TRBD2	.	TRBJ2-1	15	TGTGCCAGCAGCTTCGGTCTAGCGGGACGGGGTGAGCAGTTCTTC	CASSFGLAGRGEQFF
TRBV6-8	.	once	TRBJ2-7	13	TGTGCCAGCAGTTACGAGGAGGACTACGAGCAGTACTTC	CASSYEEDYEQYF
TRBV5-5	TRBD1	medium-sized	TRBJ1-4	14	TGTGCCAGCAGCCTTAGGACAGGGTATGAAAAACTGTTTTTT	CASSLRTGYEKLFF